These 29 T cell receptor beta chains were all obtained from the same sample, sequenced in a study of T-cell memory formation after mild COVID-19. TCRdb re-analysed the 5' RACE reads in MiXCR, keeping a single row per CDR3 protein. Of some 48,000 distinct CDR3 sequences listed, 12% are singletons. Input material: PBMCs or a T cell subset sorted from them (not recorded which). The receptors shown here come from a man aged 18 to 30 who had mild COVID-19 (a few samples of this study predate the infection). Cell type and time point are not known.

The V call is TRBV7-2, the J call TRBJ1-6; tentative D call: TRBD1 (5 bases). Trimming shortened V by 3 bases and J by 9 bases, and 12 bases separated the two germline ends. Per the germline V gene, CDR1 is SGHTA and CDR2 is FQGNSA. The CDR3 is 14 amino acids. The DNA for the CDR3 is TGTGCCAGCAGCTTTGGAGGGGTTGGTTCACCCCTCCACTTT. Amino acids: CASSFGGVGSPLHF.

V is TRBV7-9 and J is TRBJ1-4; D is ambiguous. The germline gives CDR1 SEHNR, CDR2 FQNEAQ (reference sequence). Trimming took off 1 base at V and 4 bases at J, with 13 bases between the two ends. The CDR3 is 16 residues long. CDR3 sequence reads: CASSLDLSGSNEKLFF. CDR3 sequence (DNA): TGTGCCAGCAGCTTAGATTTGTCCGGGAGTAATGAAAAACTGTTTTTT.

V gene TRBV5-1 combines with J gene TRBJ1-4; D gene ambiguous. Trimming pared 3 bases from V and 4 bases from J, leaving 10 bases between. Germline values: CDR1 SGHRS, CDR2 YFSETQ. This CDR3 is 14 amino acids long. The CDR3: CASSSGAYNEKLFF. CDR3 nucleotide sequence: TGCGCCAGCAGCTCGGGAGCCTATAATGAAAAACTGTTTTTT.

The V and J genes are TRBV12-3 or TRBV12-4 and TRBJ1-2; maybe TRBD1 (5 bases). V was trimmed by 3 bases and J by 9 bases, leaving 17 bases between them. The CDR3 spans 14 residues. The CDR3 protein is CASSFSGTPGSYTF. DNA for the CDR3: TGTGCCAGCAGTTTTTCAGGGACCCCTGGAAGCTACACCTTC.

This clonotype has only a few counts. The chain joins TRBV4-3 to TRBJ2-6, with D possibly called TRBD1 or TRBD2 (5 bases each). V was trimmed by 0 bases and J by 2 bases, leaving 5 bases between them. The germline V gene has CDR1 LGHNA and CDR2 YSLEER. This CDR3 has 15 amino acids. The CDR3 sequence: CASSQEGAGANVLTF. The CDR3 nucleotides are TGCGCCAGCAGCCAAGAGGGGGCTGGGGCCAACGTCCTGACTTTC.

The V and J genes are TRBV7-2 and TRBJ2-2; no definite D call. CDR3 length equals 13 residues. Trimming took off 3 bases at V and 6 bases at J, with 8 bases between the two ends. Germline V gene lookup returns CDR1 SGHTA and CDR2 FQGNSA. CDR3 loop: CASSFSPSGELFF. CDR3 DNA sequence: TGTGCCAGCAGCTTCTCGCCTTCCGGGGAGCTGTTTTTT.

CDR3 sequence (DNA): TGTGCCAGCAGCGACGTTAGCCTCGCGGACACTGAAGCTTTCTTT. Translated: CASSDVSLADTEAFF. J is TRBJ1-1 and V is TRBV9; D unresolved. CDR1 is SGDLS, CDR2 YYNGEE, per germline. The CDR3 length is 15 residues. V lost 3 bases, J lost 3 bases, and 15 bases lay in between. The variable domain in full, completed from reference TRBV9 and TRBJ1-1, reads DSGVTQTPKHLITATGQRVTLRCSPRSGDLSVYWYQQSLDQGLQFLIQYYNGEERAKGNILERFSAQQFPDLHSELNLSSLELGDSALYFCASSDVSLADTEAFFGQGTRLTVV.

This clonotype was counted a few times. This rearrangement joins TRBV5-1 to TRBJ1-2, with D tentatively TRBD1 (5 bases). In germline, CDR1 is SGHRS, CDR2 YFSETQ. The CDR3 sequence is 14 residues long. Deletions cut 3 bases from V and 1 base from J, with 10 bases between. CDR3 residues: CASSSQGDNYGYTF. The CDR3 region has the DNA TGCGCCAGCAGCTCGCAGGGTGATAACTATGGCTACACCTTC.

This chain uses TRBV6-4 with TRBJ2-2, with D perhaps matching TRBD2 (6 bases). The CDR3 length is 19 residues. Germline V lookup: CDR1 MRHNA, CDR2 SNTAGT. V shed 11 bases and J shed 5 bases, with 33 bases lying between them. The CDR3 loop reads CAPGEVGDWQGMATGELFF. CDR3 sequence (DNA): TGTGCCCCCGGGGAAGTGGGGGACTGGCAGGGCATGGCGACCGGGGAGCTGTTTTTT.

This clonotype was observed a few times. The chain is built from TRBV12-3 or TRBV12-4 and TRBJ2-3; 9 nucleotides match TRBD2. The V segment lost 6 bases and the J segment 9 bases; nucleotides outside the gene matches: 28. This CDR3 spans 20 amino acids. DNA of the CDR3: TGTGCCAGCAGACCGAGCGGCCGGCGCGGACTAGCGAGTTTTCTGGGAACGCAGTATTTT. Translated: CASRPSGRRGLASFLGTQYF.

This clonotype was seen many times. CDR3 in DNA: TGTGCCAGCAGCAGAGCCGGAAGCTCCTACAATGAGCAGTTCTTC. Translation gives CASSRAGSSYNEQFF. The rearrangement links TRBV7-2 to TRBJ2-1; D gene ambiguous. Germline CDR1 and CDR2: SGHTA and FQGNSA. V was cut by 5 bases and J by 0 bases, with 11 bases left in between. The CDR3 sequence is 15 residues long. Together with reference TRBV7-2 and TRBJ2-1, the CDR3 gives the full variable domain: GAGVSQSPSNKVTEKGKDVELRCDPISGHTALYWYRQSLGQGLEFLIYFQGNSAPDKSGLPSDRFSAERTGGSVSTLTIQRTQQEDSAVYLCASSRAGSSYNEQFFGPGTRLTVL.

The chain couples TRBV2 to TRBJ2-7, with D possibly TRBD1 on 6 matching bases. Germline V lookup: CDR1 SNHLY, CDR2 FYNNEI. V was clipped by 6 bases and J by 7 bases, with 16 bases between them. The CDR3 is made up of 13 amino acids. The CDR3 protein is CASSGPGQGEQYF. The CDR3 DNA reads TGTGCCAGCAGCGGACCAGGCCAGGGGGAGCAGTACTTC.

In its sample, this clonotype was seen a few times. The V and J genes are TRBV7-2 and TRBJ2-2; D is possibly TRBD1 or TRBD2 (6 bases each). This CDR3 is 16 amino acids long. V dropped 5 bases and J dropped 3 bases, with 16 bases sitting between them. CDR1 SGHTA and CDR2 FQGNSA come from the germline V gene. CDR3 loop: CASSPEGRGDTGELFF. CDR3 bases: TGTGCCAGCAGCCCAGAGGGTAGGGGGGACACCGGGGAGCTGTTTTTT.

The table lists this clonotype with a few counts. The V and J genes are TRBV28 and TRBJ2-5; D remains ambiguous. V was shortened by 3 bases and J by 2 bases, with 7 bases between the two germline ends. CDR1 and CDR2 from the germline V gene are MDHEN and SYDVKM. CDR3 length: 13 amino acids. CDR3 nucleotide sequence: TGTGCCAGCAGTTTCCCCCCACAAGAGACCCAGTACTTC. Translated, it gives CASSFPPQETQYF.

The table lists this clonotype with many counts. V is TRBV5-1 and J is TRBJ1-1, with D possibly being TRBD1 (6 bases). The ends were cut back, 4 bases at V and 4 bases at J, with 17 bases in the middle. The CDR3 extends over 15 amino acids. In germline, CDR1 is SGHRS, CDR2 YFSETQ. In nucleotides, the CDR3 is TGCGCCAGCAGCCGAGACGGGGGGCTGAGCACTGAAGCTTTCTTT. Translation: CASSRDGGLSTEAFF.

This clonotype was counted many times. The rearrangement joins TRBV7-6 to TRBJ2-1; D is tentatively TRBD1 or TRBD2 (6 bases each). Between the trimmed V and J ends, which lost 5 bases and 4 bases, there was a span of 15 bases. This CDR3 is built from 15 residues. CDR1 and CDR2 (germline): SGHVS, FNYEAQ. In nucleotides, the CDR3 is TGTGCCAGCAGCCCCGTGGGGGGCCGATACAATGAGCAGTTCTTC. Its protein product is CASSPVGGRYNEQFF.

This clonotype was found many times. V and J are TRBV12-3 or TRBV12-4 and TRBJ2-1, with D possibly being TRBD2 (7 bases). The CDR3 is 16 amino acids. Trimming removed 7 bases at V and 5 bases at J, with 21 bases between. CDR3 nucleotides: TGTGCCAGCACCGCCCCAGCCGGGGGGCTGCACAATGAGCAGTTCTTC. Amino acids: CASTAPAGGLHNEQFF.

This chain connects TRBV5-5 to TRBJ2-5; D gene unclear. V dropped 3 bases and J dropped 4 bases, with 13 bases sitting between them. The CDR3 extends over 14 amino acids. Germline loops: CDR1 SGHKS, CDR2 YYEKEE (reference sequence). CDR3 loop: CASSSGGVSETQYF. The CDR3 region has the DNA TGTGCCAGCAGCTCAGGTGGGGTTTCAGAGACCCAGTACTTC.

The genes are TRBV6-5 and TRBJ1-5; D is possibly TRBD1 (6 bases). The CDR3 spans 13 residues. Germline CDR1 reads MNHEY; CDR2 reads SVGAGI. V was pared by 9 bases and J by 7 bases, with 16 bases between. The CDR3 loop reads CASSRRGRQPQHF. The CDR3 coding sequence is TGTGCCAGTTCAAGGAGGGGGAGACAGCCCCAGCATTTT.

The gene calls are TRBV7-2 and TRBJ1-3; weak D call: TRBD1 (5 bases). Trimming cost V 5 bases and J 1 base, with 15 bases left between them. The CDR3 is made up of 16 amino acids. The germline gives CDR1 SGHTA, CDR2 FQGNSA. CDR3 residues: CASSQSTAGSGNTIYF. The CDR3 nucleotides are TGTGCCAGCAGCCAAAGCACCGCAGGGTCTGGAAACACCATATATTTT.

This clonotype was seen a handful of times. V and J are TRBV25-1 and TRBJ1-6; no clear D gene. The V end was cut by 3 bases, the J end by 9 bases, with 12 bases between. The CDR3 runs 14 residues. CDR1 and CDR2 (germline): MGHDK, SYGVNS. CDR3 coding DNA: TGTGCCAGCAGTGAGGTATTCGGATCTTCACCCCTCCACTTT. It codes for CASSEVFGSSPLHF.

About this clonotype itself: A much larger clone lies a single base off, so this may be a read error. The gene calls are TRBV20-1 and TRBJ2-3; D possibly uses TRBD1 or TRBD2 (5 bases each). Germline-derived CDR1 and CDR2 are DFQATT and SNEGSKA (reference sequence). CDR3 length equals 13 residues. The CDR3 DNA is TGCAGAGCAGAGGACGGGGCCGGAGATACGCAGTATTTT. Its translation: CRAEDGAGDTQYF.

This clonotype showed up many times. The rearrangement uses TRBV7-6 and TRBJ2-2, with 7 nucleotides matching TRBD1. CDR1 is SGHVS and CDR2 is FNYEAQ in the germline V gene. The CDR3 is made up of 16 amino acids. Trimming cost V 5 bases and J 2 bases; bases outside gene matches: 8. The CDR3 sequence is CASSPSRQGNTGELFF. The DNA for the CDR3 is TGTGCCAGCAGCCCCAGTCGACAGGGAAACACCGGGGAGCTGTTTTTT.

This chain connects TRBV7-3 to TRBJ1-1; TRBD1 is a possible D gene (6 bases). Deletions cut 5 bases from V and 1 base from J, with 17 bases between. Germline assignment: CDR1 SGHTA and CDR2 FQGTGA. CDR3 length: 16 residues. The CDR3 DNA is TGTGCCAGCAGCCCCCGACAGGTGGGGACGAACACTGAAGCTTTCTTT. It is translated as CASSPRQVGTNTEAFF.

This clonotype has only a few counts. This chain uses TRBV27 with TRBJ2-1; TRBD1 matches 10 bases. The ends lost 7 bases at V and 9 bases at J; junction bases unmatched: 12. CDR3 size: 15 residues. CDR1 is MNHEY and CDR2 is SMNVEV in the germline V gene (reference sequence). The CDR3 region has the DNA TGTGCCAGCAAACGCCGGGACAGGGGATTTAGTGAGCAGTTCTTC. Its translation: CASKRRDRGFSEQFF.

V is TRBV6-5 and J is TRBJ2-5, with D uncertain. Germline CDR1 reads MNHEY; CDR2 reads SVGAGI. V gave up 6 bases and J gave up 1 base, with 12 bases separating them. The CDR3 runs 14 residues. CDR3 region: CASSPYRVQETQYF. The CDR3 region has the DNA TGTGCCAGCAGCCCCTACAGAGTCCAAGAGACCCAGTACTTC.

The table lists this clonotype with a few counts. This sequence joins TRBV7-2 and TRBJ1-2; D is perhaps TRBD1 (6 bases). The CDR3 covers 13 residues. Germline CDR1 SGHTA, CDR2 FQGNSA. The ends were cut back, 6 bases at V and 2 bases at J, with 10 bases in the middle. This CDR3 reads CASRQGLNYGYTF. The DNA of the CDR3 is TGTGCCAGCAGACAGGGATTAAACTATGGCTACACCTTC.

This clonotype was counted a few times. This chain joins TRBV3-1 and TRBJ2-2; 9 bases line up with TRBD1. This CDR3 is built from 16 residues. The V and J ends lost 7 bases and 7 bases, in that order; junction bases with no gene match: 13. Germline V lookup: CDR1 LGHDT, CDR2 YNNKEL (reference sequence). The CDR3 bases are TGTGCCAGCATATCGTCCGGGACAGGGAAGGTCGGGGAGCTGTTTTTT. It codes for CASISSGTGKVGELFF. Full variable domain (remainder filled in from reference TRBV3-1 and TRBJ2-2): DTAVSQTPKYLVTQMGNDKSIKCEQNLGHDTMYWYKQDSKKFLKIMFSYNNKELIINETVPNRFSPKSPDKAHLNLHINSLELGDSAVYFCASISSGTGKVGELFFGEGSRLTVL.

The chain employs TRBV12-3 or TRBV12-4 and TRBJ2-5, with D unresolved. The CDR3 consists of 14 residues. Trimming left V 7 bases short and J 2 bases short, with 14 bases between. CDR3 nucleotide sequence: TGTGCCAGCAACAGTCGTGGCTTACAAGAGACCCAGTACTTC. It codes for CASNSRGLQETQYF.